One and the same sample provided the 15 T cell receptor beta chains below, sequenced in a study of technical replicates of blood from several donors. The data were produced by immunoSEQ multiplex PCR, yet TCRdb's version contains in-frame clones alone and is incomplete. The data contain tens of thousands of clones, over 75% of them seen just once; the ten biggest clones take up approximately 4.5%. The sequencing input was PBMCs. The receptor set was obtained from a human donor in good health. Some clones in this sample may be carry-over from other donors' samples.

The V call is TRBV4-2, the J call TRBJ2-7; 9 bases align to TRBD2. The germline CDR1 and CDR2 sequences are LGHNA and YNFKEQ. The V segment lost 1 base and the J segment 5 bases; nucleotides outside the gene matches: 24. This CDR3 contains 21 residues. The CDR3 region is CASSQVRRSLAGWTEGDEQYF. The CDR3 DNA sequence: TGTGCCAGCAGCCAAGTTAGGCGTAGTCTAGCGGGGTGGACAGAGGGAGACGAGCAGTACTTC.

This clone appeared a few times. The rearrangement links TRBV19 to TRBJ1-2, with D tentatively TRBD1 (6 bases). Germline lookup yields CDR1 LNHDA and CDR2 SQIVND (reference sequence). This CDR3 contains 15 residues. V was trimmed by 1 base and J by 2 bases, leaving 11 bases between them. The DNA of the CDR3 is TGTGCCAGTAGTATAGTTCAGGGGCGGAACTATGGCTACACCTTC. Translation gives CASSIVQGRNYGYTF.

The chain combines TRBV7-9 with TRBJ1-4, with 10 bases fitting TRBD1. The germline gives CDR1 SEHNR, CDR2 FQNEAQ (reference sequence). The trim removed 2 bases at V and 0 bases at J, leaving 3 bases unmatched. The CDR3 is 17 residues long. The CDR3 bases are TGTGCCAGCAGCTTAAAAGGACAGGGGGCAACTAATGAAAAACTGTTTTTT. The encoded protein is CASSLKGQGATNEKLFF.

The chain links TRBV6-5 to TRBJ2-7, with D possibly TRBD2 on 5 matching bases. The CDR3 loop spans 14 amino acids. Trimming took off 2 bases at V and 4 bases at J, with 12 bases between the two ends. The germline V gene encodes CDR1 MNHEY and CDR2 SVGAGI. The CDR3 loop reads CASSYRSSLYEQYF. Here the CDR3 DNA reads TGTGCCAGCAGTTACCGGTCTAGCTTATACGAGCAGTACTTC.

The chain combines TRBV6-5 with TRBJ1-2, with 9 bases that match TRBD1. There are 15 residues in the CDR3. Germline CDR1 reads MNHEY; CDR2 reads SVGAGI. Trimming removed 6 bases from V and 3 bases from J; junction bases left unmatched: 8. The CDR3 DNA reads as TGTGCCAGCAGCTTACGCACAGGGGGCTACTATGGCTACACCTTC. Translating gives CASSLRTGGYYGYTF.

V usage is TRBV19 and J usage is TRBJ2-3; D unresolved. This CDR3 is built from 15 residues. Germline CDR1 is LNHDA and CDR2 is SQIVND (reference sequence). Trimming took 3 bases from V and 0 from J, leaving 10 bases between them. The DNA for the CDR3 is TGTGCCAGTAGTATTGAGCGATATAGCACAGATACGCAGTATTTT. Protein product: CASSIERYSTDTQYF.

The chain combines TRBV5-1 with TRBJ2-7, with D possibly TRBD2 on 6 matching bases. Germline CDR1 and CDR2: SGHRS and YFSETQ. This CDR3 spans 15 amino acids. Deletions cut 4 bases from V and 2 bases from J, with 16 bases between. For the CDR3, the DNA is TGCGCCAGCAGCATAAGACTAGAAGGTACCTACGAGCAGTACTTC. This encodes CASSIRLEGTYEQYF.

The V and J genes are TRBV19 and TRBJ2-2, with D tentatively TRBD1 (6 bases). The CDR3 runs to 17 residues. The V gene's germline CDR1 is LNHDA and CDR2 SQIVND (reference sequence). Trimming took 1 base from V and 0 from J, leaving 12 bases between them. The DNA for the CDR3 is TGTGCCAGTAGTATAGCACCCGGGACACCGAACACCGGGGAGCTGTTTTTT. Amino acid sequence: CASSIAPGTPNTGELFF.

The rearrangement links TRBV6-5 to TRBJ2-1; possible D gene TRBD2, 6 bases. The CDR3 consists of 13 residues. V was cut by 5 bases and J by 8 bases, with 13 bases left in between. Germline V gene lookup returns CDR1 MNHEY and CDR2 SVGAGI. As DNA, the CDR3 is TGTGCCAGCAGTCTTAGCGGTCGGGATGAGCAGTTCTTC. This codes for CASSLSGRDEQFF.

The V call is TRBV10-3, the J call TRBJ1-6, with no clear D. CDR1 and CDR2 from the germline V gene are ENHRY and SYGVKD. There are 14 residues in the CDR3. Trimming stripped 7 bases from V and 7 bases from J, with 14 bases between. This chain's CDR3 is CAITPGTLNSPLHF. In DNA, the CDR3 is TGTGCCATCACGCCGGGAACGCTGAATTCACCCCTCCACTTT.

The chain's CDR3 is CASSRTGSTGGYTF. The CDR3 DNA is TGTGCCAGTAGTCGAACAGGGTCCACCGGTGGCTACACCTTC. This chain links TRBV19 with TRBJ1-2; D may be TRBD1 (6 bases). CDR1 is LNHDA, CDR2 SQIVND, per germline (reference sequence). Trimming left V 5 bases short and J 7 bases short, with 17 bases between. The CDR3 loop spans 14 amino acids.

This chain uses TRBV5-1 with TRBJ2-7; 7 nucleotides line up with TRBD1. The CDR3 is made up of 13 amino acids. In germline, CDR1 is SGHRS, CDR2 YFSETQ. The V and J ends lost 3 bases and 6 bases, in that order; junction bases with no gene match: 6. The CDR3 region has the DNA TGCGCCAGCAGCTGGAACAGGGGTTCCGAGCAGTACTTC. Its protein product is CASSWNRGSEQYF. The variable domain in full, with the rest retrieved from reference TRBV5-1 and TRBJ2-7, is KAGVTQTPRYLIKTRGQQVTLSCSPISGHRSVSWYQQTPGQGLQFLFEYFSETQRNKGNFPGRFSGRQFSNSRSEMNVSTLELGDSALYLCASSWNRGSEQYFGPGTRLTVT.

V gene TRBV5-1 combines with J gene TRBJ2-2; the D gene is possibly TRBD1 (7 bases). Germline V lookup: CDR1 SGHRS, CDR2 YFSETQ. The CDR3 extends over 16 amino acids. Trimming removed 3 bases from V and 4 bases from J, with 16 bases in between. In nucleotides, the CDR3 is TGCGCCAGCAGCTCCCAGGGGGGCTCGGTCACCGGGGAGCTGTTTTTT. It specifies CASSSQGGSVTGELFF.

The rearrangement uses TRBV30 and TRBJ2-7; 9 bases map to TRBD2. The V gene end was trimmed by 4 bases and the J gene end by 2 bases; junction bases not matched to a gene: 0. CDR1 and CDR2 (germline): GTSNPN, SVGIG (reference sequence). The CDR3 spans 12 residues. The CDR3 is CAWTSGAYEQYF. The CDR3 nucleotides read TGTGCCTGGACTAGCGGGGCCTACGAGCAGTACTTC.

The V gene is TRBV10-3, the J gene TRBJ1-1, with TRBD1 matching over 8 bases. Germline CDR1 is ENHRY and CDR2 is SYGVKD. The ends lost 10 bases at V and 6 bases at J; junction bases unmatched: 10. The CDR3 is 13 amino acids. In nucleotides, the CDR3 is TGTGCCACCTCCAGGGGGCAGACTGCTGAAGCTTTCTTT. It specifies CATSRGQTAEAFF.